This T cell receptor beta chain was identified in a study of cytomegalovirus exposure and HLA in healthy donors. Whole-study context: A data release that came early held tens of millions of unique TCRs from HLA-typed donors. Study outcomes and limitations: A later analysis showed TCR association rates differing by HLA locus, peaking at DRB1 and lowest at HLA-C. CMV antigen specificity of three CMV-associated chains was confirmed in vitro. In an earlier analysis, about 87% or about 30%: the productive usage of most TCR beta V segments.

This clone appeared a single time. Its target is unknown. The DNA is left out, because the CDR3 cannot be placed on it with certainty; the CDR3 is given as TCRdb lists it. Germline values: CDR1 SGHRS, CDR2 YFSETQ. The CDR3 spans 15 amino acids, including both terminal residues. The primer mix had 60 Vbeta and 13 Jbeta primers. TCRdb's copy holds only in-frame clones and misses some; the assay was immunoSEQ multiplex PCR. The data show 140,000 or so clones, roughly 86% seen once. The V and J genes are TRBV5-1 and TRBJ2-7; TRBD1 was called by the table and not checked on the DNA. Sequenced material: PBMCs. The TCR originated in a woman in her forties in good health and CMV-seronegative. CDR3 protein: CASTPVVGQGSVKYF.